The following is a T cell receptor (beta chain) sequence with its context. TCRdb's table, derived via immunoSEQ multiplex PCR, lists solely in-frame clones and lacks some. The data contain about 32,000 clones, around 90% of them singletons. The sample originates from a study of T cells in narcolepsy. Looked up from germline, CDR1 is SGDLS and CDR2 is YYNGEE. The CDR3 contains 15 residues. Deletions cut 3 bases from V and 4 bases from J, with 14 bases between. J is TRBJ2-1 and V is TRBV9; D perhaps matches TRBD1 (7 bases). The sequencing sample was made of CD45RA- memory CD4+ T cells from PBMCs. The receptor was isolated from a human donor with narcolepsy. CDR3 nucleotides: TGTGCCAGCAGCGAGGGGGGACAGAGTTACAATGAGCAGTTCTTC. Translating it yields CASSEGGQSYNEQFF.